This T cell receptor (beta chain) is drawn from a study of T cells after posttransplantation cyclophosphamide. This clone showed up just once. This CDR3 has 14 residues. Trimming removed 5 bases from V and 6 bases from J; junction bases left unmatched: 10. Per germline, CDR1 SGHVS and CDR2 FNYEAQ. Repertoires were generated with immunoSEQ multiplex PCR, while TCRdb's copy carries only in-frame clones and drops some. The sample contains under 20,000 clones, less than 90% of which appear only once. The clonotype was recovered from a man aged 30 to 45 in good health and a related stem cell transplant donor. V and J are TRBV7-6 and TRBJ2-7; 7 bases match TRBD1. The source material was memory CD4+ T cells sorted from blood. The CDR3 DNA is TGTGCCAGCAGCGCAACCCCGACAGGGTTCGAGCAGTACTTC. Translation: CASSATPTGFEQYF.